One and the same sample provided the 22 T cell receptor beta chains below, sequenced in a study of shared clonotypes between healthy human individuals. Profiled with immunoSEQ multiplex PCR; TCRdb holds only in-frame clones, not every one. The sample yields some 2.1 million clones, about 95% seen once. The sample consisted of naive CD4+ T cells sorted from blood. Described subset: CD45RA+ positively selected. All receptors derive from a man younger than 30 in good health.

This chain joins TRBV10-1 and TRBJ2-3; tentative D call: TRBD2 (6 bases). V was shortened by 3 bases and J by 8 bases, with 9 bases between the two germline ends. Germline V gene lookup returns CDR1 WNHNN and CDR2 SYGVQD (reference sequence). The CDR3 extends over 12 amino acids. CDR3 in amino acids: CASSDPGLTQYF. The CDR3 nucleotides read TGCGCCAGCAGTGATCCGGGACTTACGCAGTATTTT.

This chain links TRBV5-1 with TRBJ1-2; no clear D gene. V shed 4 bases and J shed 4 bases, with 17 bases lying between them. Germline loops: CDR1 SGHRS, CDR2 YFSETQ. This CDR3 region has 15 residues. CDR3 amino acids: CASSPGNTGGYGYTF. The CDR3 nucleotides are TGCGCCAGCAGCCCTGGCAACACCGGCGGCTATGGCTACACCTTC.

The rearrangement joins TRBV10-2 to TRBJ2-1; D not resolved. V was cut by 4 bases and J by 9 bases, with 7 bases left in between. Germline V CDR1 and CDR2: WSHSY, SAAADI. This CDR3 is 11 amino acids long. The CDR3 bases are TGCGCCAGCAGTGGCCCCCCTGAGCAGTTCTTC. It translates to CASSGPPEQFF.

The rearrangement links TRBV10-3 to TRBJ1-3; unclear D gene. The V gene's germline CDR1 is ENHRY and CDR2 SYGVKD. This CDR3 contains 16 residues. Deletions cut 3 bases from V and 1 base from J, with 13 bases between. The CDR3 nucleotides are TGTGCCATCAGTGACCGCAGCAGAAGTTCTGGAAACACCATATATTTT. Protein: CAISDRSRSSGNTIYF.

The chain uses TRBV5-1 and TRBJ1-1; D is uncertain. CDR1 SGHRS and CDR2 YFSETQ come from the germline V gene. The CDR3 extends over 14 amino acids. Trimming took off 0 bases at V and 5 bases at J, with 11 bases between the two ends. This chain's CDR3 is CASSLGDAGTEAFF. As DNA, the CDR3 is TGCGCCAGCAGCTTGGGGGATGCGGGTACTGAAGCTTTCTTT.

The chain couples TRBV10-1 to TRBJ1-2; D gene uncertain. The ends were cut back, 7 bases at V and 1 base at J, with 16 bases in the middle. CDR3 length: 15 amino acids. Germline V gene sequence: CDR1 WNHNN, CDR2 SYGVQD (reference sequence). The chain's CDR3 is CASKTESEGNYGYTF. In DNA form, the CDR3 reads TGCGCCAGCAAAACAGAGTCGGAGGGTAACTATGGCTACACCTTC.

The chain joins TRBV4-1 to TRBJ2-3; no clear D gene. V lost 0 bases to trimming and J lost 4 bases, with 8 bases between them. Germline V CDR1 and CDR2: MGHRA, YSYEKL. CDR3 length: 14 amino acids. CDR3 nucleotides: TGCGCCAGCAGCCAAGAACTAAACTCAGATACGCAGTATTTT. It is translated as CASSQELNSDTQYF.

The chain combines TRBV7-9 with TRBJ2-7, with 10 bases aligning to TRBD2. Germline CDR1 reads SEHNR; CDR2 reads FQNEAQ (reference sequence). The CDR3 is made up of 15 amino acids. V shed 5 bases and J 3 bases; nucleotides not matched to a gene: 7. CDR3 bases: TGTGCCAGCAGCCCCCCTAGCGGGAGTCTCTACGAGCAGTACTTC. The encoded protein is CASSPPSGSLYEQYF.

This clone was seen just once. Other nucleotide sequences from this sample produce the same CDR3. This chain connects TRBV2 to TRBJ1-1; the D is unclear. Germline V gene data show CDR1 as SNHLY and CDR2 as FYNNEI. The CDR3 consists of 12 residues. The V gene lost 1 base and the J gene lost 6 bases, with 6 bases spanning the gap. CDR3 bases: TGTGCCAGCAGTGAAGAGCTCCCTGAAGCTTTCTTT. Its protein product is CASSEELPEAFF. Full variable domain (missing parts from reference TRBV2 and TRBJ1-1): EPEVTQTPSHQVTQMGQEVILRCVPISNHLYFYWYRQILGQKVEFLVSFYNNEISEKSEIFDDQFSVERPDGSNFTLKIRSTKLEDSAMYFCASSEELPEAFFGQGTRLTVV.

The chain employs TRBV28 and TRBJ2-7; 9 bases agree with TRBD1. Trimming took 6 bases from V and 2 from J; bases not matched to a gene: 5. The germline V gene has CDR1 MDHEN and CDR2 SYDVKM. The CDR3 loop spans 14 amino acids. In nucleotides, the CDR3 is TGTGCCAGCAGATTCGGGACAGGGACCTACGAGCAGTACTTC. Its translation: CASRFGTGTYEQYF.

The gene calls are TRBV5-4 and TRBJ2-7, with 13 bases matching TRBD2. The germline V gene encodes CDR1 SGHNT and CDR2 YYREEE (reference sequence). The junction had 6 bases not matched to a gene; V was cut back by 4 bases and J by 2 bases. The CDR3 sequence is 16 residues long. The CDR3, as DNA: TGTGCCAGCAGCCAGGGACTAGCGGGGAGTACCTACGAGCAGTACTTC. This translates into CASSQGLAGSTYEQYF.

The chain uses TRBV5-1 and TRBJ1-6; 10 nucleotides match TRBD1. The CDR3 has 15 residues. Germline loops: CDR1 SGHRS, CDR2 YFSETQ. Germline trimming cut 4 bases from V and 7 bases from J; bases unmatched to any gene: 5. CDR3 in DNA: TGCGCCAGCAGCGGGGGGACAGGGGTAAATTCACCCCTCCACTTT. The encoded protein is CASSGGTGVNSPLHF.

The count of this clone is one. This chain connects TRBV6-1 to TRBJ2-5; no definite D call. The germline CDR1 and CDR2 sequences are MNHNS and SASEGT. V was pared by 8 bases and J by 0 bases, with 10 bases between. This CDR3 spans 13 amino acids. The CDR3 DNA reads TGTGCCAGCTCGATCACGTACCAAGAGACCCAGTACTTC. This encodes CASSITYQETQYF.

V is TRBV5-1 and J is TRBJ2-1, with 14 nucleotides matching TRBD2. V lost 0 bases and J lost 15; bases outside the gene matches: 5. From germline, CDR1 is SGHRS and CDR2 YFSETQ. The CDR3 loop spans 14 amino acids. Here the CDR3 DNA reads TGCGCCAGCAGCTTGGGACTAGCGGGAGGGTATGCGTTCTTC. Its translation is CASSLGLAGGYAFF.

The sample holds one count of this clone. This chain links TRBV4-2 with TRBJ2-3; 10 nucleotides line up with TRBD2. The CDR3 runs to 17 residues. Trimming took 0 bases from V and 6 from J; bases not matched to a gene: 9. From germline, CDR1 is LGHNA and CDR2 YNFKEQ. CDR3 coding DNA: TGTGCCAGCAGCCAAGAGGTGGCAGCGGGGGGGCCGGATACGCAGTATTTT. Amino acid sequence: CASSQEVAAGGPDTQYF.

The rearrangement joins TRBV10-3 to TRBJ2-3, with TRBD2 matching over 13 bases. Germline V gene sequence: CDR1 ENHRY, CDR2 SYGVKD. This CDR3 contains 17 residues. With V trimmed by 6 bases and J by 6 bases, 12 bases remained unmatched. The CDR3 reads CAIRRDSGLAGEDTQYF. The CDR3, as DNA: TGTGCCATCAGGAGGGATTCAGGACTAGCGGGAGAGGATACGCAGTATTTT.

This chain uses TRBV5-4 with TRBJ2-3, with a weak D call TRBD1 (6 bases). The germline V gene encodes CDR1 SGHNT and CDR2 YYREEE (reference sequence). There are 14 residues in the CDR3. V dropped 0 bases and J dropped 6 bases, with 11 bases sitting between them. Here the CDR3 reads CASSLAKGVDTQYF. CDR3 nucleotide sequence: TGTGCCAGCAGCTTGGCTAAGGGGGTGGATACGCAGTATTTT. Full variable domain (remainder filled in from reference TRBV5-4 and TRBJ2-3): ETGVTQSPTHLIKTRGQQVTLRCSSQSGHNTVSWYQQALGQGPQFIFQYYREEENGRGNFPPRFSGLQFPNYSSELNVNALELDDSALYLCASSLAKGVDTQYFGPGTRLTVL.

The genes are TRBV7-8 and TRBJ1-5; 10 bases are a match to TRBD1. Germline V CDR1 and CDR2: SGHVS, FQNEAQ. V lost 5 bases to trimming and J lost 3 bases; unmatched junction nucleotides: 7. The CDR3 covers 16 residues. In DNA, the CDR3 is TGTGCCAGCAGCCAAAATGGACAGGGGGTCAATCAGCCCCAGCATTTT. Amino acids: CASSQNGQGVNQPQHF.

V and J are TRBV6-5 and TRBJ2-1; 8 bases are a match to TRBD1. Per the germline V gene, CDR1 is MNHEY and CDR2 is SVGAGI. The CDR3 runs 14 residues. V shed 5 bases, J shed 4 bases, and the junction held 4 bases outside the gene matches. CDR3 loop: CASSARQGYNEQFF. For the CDR3, the DNA is TGTGCCAGCAGTGCTCGACAGGGGTACAATGAGCAGTTCTTC.

This clone came up once. The chain links TRBV6-5 to TRBJ1-5, with 10 bases matching TRBD1. The CDR3 runs 15 residues. Per the germline V gene, CDR1 is MNHEY and CDR2 is SVGAGI. Trimming removed 6 bases from V and 6 bases from J; junction bases left unmatched: 8. The CDR3 spells CASSTRQGAGQPQHF. The CDR3, as DNA: TGTGCCAGCAGCACTAGACAGGGGGCGGGTCAGCCCCAGCATTTT.

V and J are TRBV18 and TRBJ1-4; D gene unclear. Between the trimmed V and J ends, which lost 3 bases and 10 bases, there was a span of 9 bases. Per the germline V gene, CDR1 is KGHSH and CDR2 is LQKENI. The CDR3 runs to 12 residues. The CDR3, as DNA: TGTGCCAGCTCACCCCAGGAGGGAAAACTGTTTTTT. It translates to CASSPQEGKLFF.

This chain links TRBV2 with TRBJ2-1, with D maybe TRBD1 (5 bases). Trimming stripped 7 bases from V and 0 bases from J, with 25 bases between. The germline V gene encodes CDR1 SNHLY and CDR2 FYNNEI. This CDR3 has 19 amino acids. CDR3 residues: CASKGGPGLPQSSYNEQFF. The CDR3 coding sequence is TGTGCCAGCAAGGGTGGTCCAGGGCTTCCCCAGAGCTCCTACAATGAGCAGTTCTTC.